This record concerns one T cell receptor (beta chain) sequence. The data stem from a study of T cell changes during pregnancy in multiple sclerosis. CDR1 is LGHNA and CDR2 is YSLEER in the germline V gene. The junction had 12 bases not matched to a gene; V was cut back by 0 bases and J by 6 bases. The CDR3 totals 18 residues. Method: immunoSEQ multiplex PCR; TCRdb's copy keeps in-frame clones and lacks some. The table has roughly 89,000 clones, around 93% seen once. The V call is TRBV4-3, the J call TRBJ2-1; 9 bases align to TRBD2. The receptor was derived from a female donor with multiple sclerosis, enrolled in a pregnancy study. This specimen consisted of peripheral blood, obtained in the third trimester of pregnancy. For the CDR3, the DNA is TGCGCCAGCAGCCAAGATGGCGGGAGGGCCGGGCCAAGCAATGAGCAGTTCTTC. Encoded protein: CASSQDGGRAGPSNEQFF.